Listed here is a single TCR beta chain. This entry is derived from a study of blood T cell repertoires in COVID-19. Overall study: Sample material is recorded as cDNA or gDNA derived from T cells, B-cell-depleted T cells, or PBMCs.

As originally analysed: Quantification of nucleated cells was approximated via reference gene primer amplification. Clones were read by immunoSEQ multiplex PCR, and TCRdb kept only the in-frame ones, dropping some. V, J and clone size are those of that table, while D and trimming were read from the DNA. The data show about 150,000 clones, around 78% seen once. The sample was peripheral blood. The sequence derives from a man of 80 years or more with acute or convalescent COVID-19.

In DNA form, the CDR3 reads TGTGCCAGCAGCGGTCGGGACAGGGGGCGAACGGGAAACACCATATATTTT. It codes for CASSGRDRGRTGNTIYF. The chain joins TRBV9 to TRBJ1-3; TRBD1 aligns across 12 bases. V was clipped by 3 bases and J by 4 bases; unmatched bases: 8. This CDR3 is 17 amino acids long. CDR1 and CDR2 (germline): SGDLS, YYNGEE.